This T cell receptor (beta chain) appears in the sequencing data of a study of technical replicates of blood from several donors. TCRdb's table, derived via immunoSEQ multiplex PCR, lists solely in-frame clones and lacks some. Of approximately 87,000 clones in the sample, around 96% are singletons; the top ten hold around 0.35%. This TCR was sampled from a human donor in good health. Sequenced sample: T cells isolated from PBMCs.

The DNA of the CDR3 is TGTGCCTGGAGTTCATTGTCGGCTAGCGGGCCAGATACGCAGTATTTT. Its protein product is CAWSSLSASGPDTQYF. The chain is built from TRBV30 and TRBJ2-3; TRBD2 aligns across 8 bases. CDR3 length: 16 amino acids. After removal of 2 bases from V and 4 bases from J, the junction contained 11 bases not matched to a gene. Germline-derived CDR1 and CDR2 are GTSNPN and SVGIG (reference sequence).